This TCR beta chain was captured in a study of metastatic and nonmetastatic thyroid tumors. This CDR3 has 11 residues. Trimming removed 4 bases from V and 11 bases from J, with 12 bases in between. CDR1 MDHEN and CDR2 SYDVKM come from the germline V gene. TCRdb reanalyzed the PCR reads via MiXCR. This sample has over 40,000 clones, with approximately 10% found just once. Before thyroid surgery, none of the patients had received any treatment. The sample holds one count of this clone. This clonotype was sampled from a female donor with papillary thyroid cancer or a benign thyroid nodule (not recorded which). Some clones in this sample may be carry-over from other donors' samples. Input material: blood. The chain is built from TRBV28 and TRBJ2-7; the D gene is possibly TRBD2 (5 bases). CDR3 region: CASSSRELEYF. DNA for the CDR3: TGTGCCAGCAGTTCCCGGGAACTGGAGTACTTC.